This TCR beta chain was identified in a study of blood T cell repertoires in COVID-19. Data came from immunoSEQ multiplex PCR; TCRdb stores just in-frame clones and leaves some out. The sample yields over 50,000 clones, about four fifths seen once. This clone was seen more than once but under ten times. V was clipped by 6 bases and J by 0 bases, with 6 bases between them. CDR3 size: 13 residues. The sequencing sample was made of peripheral blood. The clonotype was recovered from a woman aged 45 to 65 with active or convalescent COVID-19. The chain combines TRBV12-3 or TRBV12-4 with TRBJ1-5; TRBD1 might be the D (5 bases). The CDR3 bases are TGTGCCAGCAGGACAGATAGCAATCAGCCCCAGCATTTT. It is translated as CASRTDSNQPQHF.